This T cell receptor (beta chain) was recovered during a study of T cells in Graves' hyperthyroidism and ophthalmopathy. Whole-study context: Pretreatment peripheral blood was obtained at initial diagnosis. Overall study findings and caveats: Patients with ophthalmopathy were separated from those with stable hyperthyroidism by a 13 V-J model.

Concerning this clonotype itself: Its antigen is currently unknown. A much larger clone lies one base from this, so it may be a read error. It is unclear where the CDR3 begins or ends on the DNA, so no DNA is shown, and the CDR3 is as TCRdb lists it.

Looked up from germline, CDR1 is SQVTM and CDR2 is ANQGSEA. The CDR3 totals 13 residues, both ends included. The investigators amplified TCR beta CDR3 regions from RNA transcripts. Carried out on the TCR CDR3, a first-round RT-PCR used the HTBI primer set. Using its own MiXCR run on the multiplex PCR reads, TCRdb lists one record per CDR3 protein. The sample has 400,000 to 550,000 distinct CDR3 sequences, around a quarter seen once. Each diagnosis drew on symptoms, thyroxine, TRAb, thyroid ultrasound and orbital computed tomography findings. Sequences were obtained from blood. The J gene is TRBJ1-2, the V gene TRBV29-1; TRBD1 is the table's D call and was not checked against the DNA. The sequence came from a woman in her 30s with Graves' ophthalmopathy. The chain's CDR3 is CSVAGGASIGHTF.